The clone carrying this T cell receptor beta chain has just a few counts. These data originate in a study of T cells in Graves' hyperthyroidism and ophthalmopathy. These patients, aged 18 to 65, had recently diagnosed hyperthyroidism lasting under 2 months. Exclusion followed for patients with uncontrolled infection, other autoimmune disease, pregnancy or lactation. V lost 4 bases and J lost 4, with 19 bases in between. The CDR3 runs to 16 residues. CDR1 is SGHTA, CDR2 FQGNSA, per germline. Amplification of TCR beta CDR3 regions used RNA as the template. With the HTBI primer set, the TCR CDR3 went through a first round of RT-PCR. TCRdb analysed the multiplex PCR reads with MiXCR anew, one entry per CDR3 protein. The data contain approximately 430,000 distinct CDR3 sequences, approximately 14% of them singletons.

This clonotype originated in a woman aged 18-29 years with Graves' hyperthyroidism. The V gene is TRBV7-2, the J gene TRBJ1-1, with D possibly being TRBD1 (5 bases). The specimen was blood. The CDR3 here is CASSYQGYPVFTEAFF. DNA of the CDR3: TGTGCCAGCAGCTATCAGGGATACCCGGTTTTCACTGAAGCTTTCTTT. The variable domain in full, completed from reference TRBV7-2 and TRBJ1-1, reads GAGVSQSPSNKVTEKGKDVELRCDPISGHTALYWYRQSLGQGLEFLIYFQGNSAPDKSGLPSDRFSAERTGGSVSTLTIQRTQQEDSAVYLCASSYQGYPVFTEAFFGQGTRLTVV.